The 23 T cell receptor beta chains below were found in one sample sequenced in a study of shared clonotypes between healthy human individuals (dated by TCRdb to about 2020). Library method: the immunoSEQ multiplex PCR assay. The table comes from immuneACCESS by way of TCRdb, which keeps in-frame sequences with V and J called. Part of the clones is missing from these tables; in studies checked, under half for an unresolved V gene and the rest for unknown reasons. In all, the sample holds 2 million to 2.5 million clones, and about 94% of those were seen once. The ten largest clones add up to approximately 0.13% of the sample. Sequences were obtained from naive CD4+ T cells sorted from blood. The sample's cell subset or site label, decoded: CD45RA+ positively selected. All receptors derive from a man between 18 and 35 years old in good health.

CDR3 bases: TGCGCCAGCAGCCAAGAGCCGGGACAAGATTACTATGGCTACACCTTC. Translated, it gives CASSQEPGQDYYGYTF. This sequence joins TRBV4-3 and TRBJ1-2; D perhaps matches TRBD1 (6 bases). Trimming pared 0 bases from V and 3 bases from J, leaving 14 bases between. The CDR3 covers 16 residues. CDR1 and CDR2 (germline): LGHNA, YSLEER.

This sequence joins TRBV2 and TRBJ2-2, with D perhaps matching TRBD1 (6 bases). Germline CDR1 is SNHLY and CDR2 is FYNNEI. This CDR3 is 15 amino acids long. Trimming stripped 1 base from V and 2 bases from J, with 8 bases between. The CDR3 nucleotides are TGTGCCAGCAGTGAAGAACAGGGAAACACCGGGGAGCTGTTTTTT. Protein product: CASSEEQGNTGELFF. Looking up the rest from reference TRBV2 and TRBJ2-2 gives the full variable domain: EPEVTQTPSHQVTQMGQEVILRCVPISNHLYFYWYRQILGQKVEFLVSFYNNEISEKSEIFDDQFSVERPDGSNFTLKIRSTKLEDSAMYFCASSEEQGNTGELFFGEGSRLTVL.

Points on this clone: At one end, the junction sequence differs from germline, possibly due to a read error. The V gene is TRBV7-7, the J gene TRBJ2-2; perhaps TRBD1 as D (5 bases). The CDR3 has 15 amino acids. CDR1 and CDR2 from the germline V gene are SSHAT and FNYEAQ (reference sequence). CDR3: CASSYGSRGTGELFF. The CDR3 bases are TGTGCTAGCAGCTATGGTAGTAGGGGCACCGGGGAGCTGTTTTTT.

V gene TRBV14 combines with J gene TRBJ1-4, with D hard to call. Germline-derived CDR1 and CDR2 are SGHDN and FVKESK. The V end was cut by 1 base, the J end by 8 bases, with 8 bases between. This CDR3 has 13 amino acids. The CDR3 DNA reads TGTGCCAGCAGCCAAGGCCTTGGGGAAAAACTGTTTTTT. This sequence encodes CASSQGLGEKLFF.

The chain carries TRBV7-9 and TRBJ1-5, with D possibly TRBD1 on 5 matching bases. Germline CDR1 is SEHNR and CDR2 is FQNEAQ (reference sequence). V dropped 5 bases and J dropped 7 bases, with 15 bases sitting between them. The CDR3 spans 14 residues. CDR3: CASSPPGPGQPQHF. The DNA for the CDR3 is TGTGCCAGCAGCCCCCCGGGACCAGGGCAGCCCCAGCATTTT.

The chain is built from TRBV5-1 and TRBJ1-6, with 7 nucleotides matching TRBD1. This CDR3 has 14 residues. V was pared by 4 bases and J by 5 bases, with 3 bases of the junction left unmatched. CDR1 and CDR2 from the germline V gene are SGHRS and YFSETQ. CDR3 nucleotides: TGCGCCAGCAGCAAGGACAGGAATAATTCACCCCTCCACTTT. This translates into CASSKDRNNSPLHF. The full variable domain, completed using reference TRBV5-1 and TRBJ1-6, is KAGVTQTPRYLIKTRGQQVTLSCSPISGHRSVSWYQQTPGQGLQFLFEYFSETQRNKGNFPGRFSGRQFSNSRSEMNVSTLELGDSALYLCASSKDRNNSPLHFGNGTRLTVT.

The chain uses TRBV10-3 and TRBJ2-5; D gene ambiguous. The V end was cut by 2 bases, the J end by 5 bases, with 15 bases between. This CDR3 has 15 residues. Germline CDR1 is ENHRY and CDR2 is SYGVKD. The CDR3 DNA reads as TGTGCCATCAGTGAGGCCTTATTTCCGAGGGAGACCCAGTACTTC. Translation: CAISEALFPRETQYF.

The CDR3 spells CASSMNRGDTEAFF. The CDR3 region has the DNA TGTGCCAGCAGCATGAACCGAGGGGACACTGAAGCTTTCTTT. The V call is TRBV5-4, the J call TRBJ1-1; a possible D gene is TRBD1 (5 bases). Deletions cut 4 bases from V and 3 bases from J, with 13 bases between. CDR1 and CDR2 (germline): SGHNT, YYREEE (reference sequence). This CDR3 is built from 14 residues.

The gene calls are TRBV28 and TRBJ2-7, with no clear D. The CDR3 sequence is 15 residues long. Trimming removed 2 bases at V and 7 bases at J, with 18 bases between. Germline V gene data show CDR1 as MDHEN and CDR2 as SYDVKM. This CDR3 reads CASSLGATPLGEQYF. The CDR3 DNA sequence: TGTGCCAGCAGTTTAGGAGCCACTCCCCTGGGGGAGCAGTACTTC.

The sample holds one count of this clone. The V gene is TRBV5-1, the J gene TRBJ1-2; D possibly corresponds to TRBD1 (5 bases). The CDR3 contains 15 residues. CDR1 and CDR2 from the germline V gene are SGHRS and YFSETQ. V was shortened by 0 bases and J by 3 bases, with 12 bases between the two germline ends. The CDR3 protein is CASSLAGRDDYGYTF. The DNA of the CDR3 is TGCGCCAGCAGCTTGGCGGGCAGGGATGACTATGGCTACACCTTC.

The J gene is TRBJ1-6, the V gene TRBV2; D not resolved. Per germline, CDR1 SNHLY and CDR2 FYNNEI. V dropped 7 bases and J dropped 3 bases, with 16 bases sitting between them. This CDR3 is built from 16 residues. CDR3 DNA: TGTGCCAGCACCCCGGTCCGGGCAATCTATAATTCACCCCTCCACTTT. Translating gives CASTPVRAIYNSPLHF.

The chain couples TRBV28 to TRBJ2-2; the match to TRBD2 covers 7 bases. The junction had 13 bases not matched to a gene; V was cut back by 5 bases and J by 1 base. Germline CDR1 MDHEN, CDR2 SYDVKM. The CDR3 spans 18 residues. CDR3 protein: CASSPIERDFLNTGELFF. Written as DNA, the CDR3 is TGTGCCAGCAGTCCGATCGAGCGGGACTTTTTGAACACCGGGGAGCTGTTTTTT.

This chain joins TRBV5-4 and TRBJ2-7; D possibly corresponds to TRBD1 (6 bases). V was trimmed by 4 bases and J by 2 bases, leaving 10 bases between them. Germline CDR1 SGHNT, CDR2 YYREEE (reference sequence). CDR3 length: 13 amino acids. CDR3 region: CASSEQGTYEQYF. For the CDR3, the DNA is TGTGCCAGCAGCGAACAGGGAACCTACGAGCAGTACTTC.

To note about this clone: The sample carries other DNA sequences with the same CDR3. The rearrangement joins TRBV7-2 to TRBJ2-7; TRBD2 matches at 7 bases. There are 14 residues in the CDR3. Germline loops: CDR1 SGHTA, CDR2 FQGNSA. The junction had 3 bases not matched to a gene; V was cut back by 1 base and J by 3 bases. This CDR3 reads CASSLDGLGYEQYF. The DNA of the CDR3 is TGTGCCAGCAGCTTAGACGGACTAGGCTACGAGCAGTACTTC.

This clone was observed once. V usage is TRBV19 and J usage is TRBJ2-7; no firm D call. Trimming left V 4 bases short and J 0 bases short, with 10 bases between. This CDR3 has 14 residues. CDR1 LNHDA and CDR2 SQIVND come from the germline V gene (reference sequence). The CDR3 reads CASSRKDVSYEQYF. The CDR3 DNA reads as TGTGCCAGTAGTAGGAAGGACGTCTCCTACGAGCAGTACTTC.

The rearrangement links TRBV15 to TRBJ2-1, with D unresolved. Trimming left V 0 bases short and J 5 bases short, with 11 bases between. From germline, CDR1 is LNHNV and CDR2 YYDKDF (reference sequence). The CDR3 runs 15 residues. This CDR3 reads CATSREGIINNEQFF. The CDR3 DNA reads TGTGCCACCAGCAGAGAAGGGATAATAAACAATGAGCAGTTCTTC.

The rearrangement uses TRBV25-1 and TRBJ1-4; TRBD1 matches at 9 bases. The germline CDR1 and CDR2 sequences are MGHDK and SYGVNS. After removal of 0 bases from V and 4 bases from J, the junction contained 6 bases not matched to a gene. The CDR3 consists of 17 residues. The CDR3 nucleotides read TGTGCCAGCAGTGAATATGGAGGGACAGGGTTTAATGAAAAACTGTTTTTT. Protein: CASSEYGGTGFNEKLFF.

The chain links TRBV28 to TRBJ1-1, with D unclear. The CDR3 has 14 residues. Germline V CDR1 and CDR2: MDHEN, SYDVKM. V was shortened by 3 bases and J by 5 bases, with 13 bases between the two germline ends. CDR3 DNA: TGTGCCAGCAGTTTGGGCGGAGGGAGGACTGAAGCTTTCTTT. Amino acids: CASSLGGGRTEAFF.

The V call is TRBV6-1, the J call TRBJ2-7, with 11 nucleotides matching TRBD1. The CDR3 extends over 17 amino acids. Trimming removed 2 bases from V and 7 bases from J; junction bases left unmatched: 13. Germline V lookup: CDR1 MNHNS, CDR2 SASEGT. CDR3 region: CASSEFDPGQGVREQYF. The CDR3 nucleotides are TGTGCCAGCAGTGAATTCGACCCGGGACAGGGGGTACGGGAGCAGTACTTC.

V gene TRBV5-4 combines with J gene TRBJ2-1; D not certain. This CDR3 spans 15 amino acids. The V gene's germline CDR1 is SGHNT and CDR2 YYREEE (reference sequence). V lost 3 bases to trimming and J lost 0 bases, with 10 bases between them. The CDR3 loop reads CASSSDSPSYNEQFF. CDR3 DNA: TGTGCCAGCAGCTCGGATAGCCCCTCCTACAATGAGCAGTTCTTC.

The CDR3 nucleotides are TGTGCCAGCAGCTTGGGGAAGGGAAGTTCACCCCTCCACTTT. This encodes CASSLGKGSSPLHF. The gene calls are TRBV11-1 and TRBJ1-6; D unclear. This CDR3 is 14 amino acids long. The germline V gene has CDR1 SGHAT and CDR2 FQDESV (reference sequence). Deletions cut 3 bases from V and 9 bases from J, with 12 bases between.

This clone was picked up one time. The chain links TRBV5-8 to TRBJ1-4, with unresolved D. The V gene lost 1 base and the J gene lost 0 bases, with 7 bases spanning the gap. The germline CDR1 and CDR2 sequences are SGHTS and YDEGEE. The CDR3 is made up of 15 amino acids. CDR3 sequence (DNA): TGTGCCAGCAGCTTGTCTTGGACAACTAATGAAAAACTGTTTTTT. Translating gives CASSLSWTTNEKLFF.

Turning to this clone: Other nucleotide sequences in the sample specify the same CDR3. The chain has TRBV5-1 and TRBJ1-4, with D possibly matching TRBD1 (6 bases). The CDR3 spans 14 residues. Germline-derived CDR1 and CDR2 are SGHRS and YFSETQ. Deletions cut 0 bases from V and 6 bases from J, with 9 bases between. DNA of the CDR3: TGCGCCAGCAGCTTGGACAGGGTATATGAAAAACTGTTTTTT. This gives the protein CASSLDRVYEKLFF.